The next 11 T cell receptor beta chains were all read from a single sample in a study of blood T cell repertoires in COVID-19. Here immunoSEQ multiplex PCR was the method, and the copy in TCRdb shows in-frame clones only, minus some. The table includes about 130,000 clones, roughly 80% detected once. Sample: PBMCs or T cells enriched from blood (not recorded which). The receptors stem from a man aged 45-65 years who had recovered from COVID-19.

This sequence joins TRBV6-2 or TRBV6-3 and TRBJ2-4; D perhaps matches TRBD2 (6 bases). Germline V CDR1 and CDR2: MNHEY, SVGEGT. The CDR3 covers 16 residues. Trimming pared 4 bases from V and 1 base from J, leaving 14 bases between. CDR3: CASSFFGGVAKNIQYF. In nucleotides, the CDR3 is TGTGCCAGCAGTTTCTTTGGAGGGGTGGCCAAAAACATTCAGTACTTC.

J is TRBJ1-4 and V is TRBV15; weak D call: TRBD1 (6 bases). CDR3 length: 15 amino acids. V was cut by 4 bases and J by 8 bases, with 17 bases left in between. CDR1 is LNHNV, CDR2 YYDKDF, per germline (reference sequence). The CDR3 DNA reads TGTGCCACCAGCATCTACAGGGTCGGGCGAGAAAAACTGTTTTTT. This encodes CATSIYRVGREKLFF.

The chain has TRBV7-3 and TRBJ2-3, with 13 bases lining up with TRBD2. V was pared by 1 base and J by 5 bases, with 3 bases of the junction left unmatched. The CDR3 sequence is 16 residues long. In germline, CDR1 is SGHTA, CDR2 FQGTGA. The CDR3 DNA reads as TGTGCCAGCAGCTTAAGGGGACTAGCGGGGCGAGATACGCAGTATTTT. Residues: CASSLRGLAGRDTQYF.

This sequence joins TRBV2 and TRBJ1-5; 11 positions match TRBD1. Germline-derived CDR1 and CDR2 are SNHLY and FYNNEI. The V and J ends lost 1 base and 5 bases, in that order; junction bases with no gene match: 1. There are 15 residues in the CDR3. In DNA, the CDR3 is TGTGCCAGCAGTGAAGGGACAGGGGGCCATCAGCCCCAGCATTTT. Translation: CASSEGTGGHQPQHF.

This rearrangement joins TRBV7-8 to TRBJ2-7, with 8 bases that match TRBD2. Germline V gene data show CDR1 as SGHVS and CDR2 as FQNEAQ. With 0 bases clipped from V and 3 bases from J, the junction kept 1 base outside the gene matches. The CDR3 consists of 14 residues. The DNA of the CDR3 is TGTGCCAGCAGCTTAGCTCGGGGGGGCTACGAGCAGTACTTC. It yields the protein CASSLARGGYEQYF.

CDR3 amino acids: CASSLTSGAAPDTQYF. CDR3 sequence (DNA): TGTGCCAGCAGCTTAACTAGCGGGGCCGCCCCAGATACGCAGTATTTT. The chain recombines TRBV7-9 with TRBJ2-3; the match to TRBD2 covers 10 bases. The CDR3 runs 16 residues. With V trimmed by 2 bases and J by 4 bases, 6 bases remained unmatched. The germline CDR1 and CDR2 sequences are SEHNR and FQNEAQ (reference sequence).

V is TRBV19 and J is TRBJ1-1; D remains ambiguous. V was trimmed by 6 bases and J by 1 base, leaving 6 bases between them. The germline V gene encodes CDR1 LNHDA and CDR2 SQIVND (reference sequence). The CDR3 sequence is 12 residues long. CDR3 in amino acids: CASRAGNTEAFF. The CDR3 DNA reads TGTGCCAGTAGAGCGGGGAACACTGAAGCTTTCTTT.

The chain has TRBV2 and TRBJ1-3; 7 bases are shared with TRBD1. The CDR3 spans 16 residues. After removal of 8 bases from V and 3 bases from J, the junction contained 13 bases not matched to a gene. Germline loops: CDR1 SNHLY, CDR2 FYNNEI. CDR3 protein: CASRSRQGWVGNTIYF. The CDR3 DNA reads as TGTGCCAGCCGATCCCGACAGGGTTGGGTTGGAAACACCATATATTTT.

The V and J genes are TRBV5-4 and TRBJ2-1; 14 nucleotides match TRBD2. J was trimmed by 9 bases and V by 4 bases; bases with no gene match: 6. Per germline, CDR1 SGHNT and CDR2 YYREEE (reference sequence). CDR3 length: 15 amino acids. The CDR3 sequence: CASSPTSGGGFEQFF. The CDR3 DNA is TGTGCCAGCAGCCCGACTAGCGGGGGGGGATTTGAGCAGTTCTTC.

The chain carries TRBV7-2 and TRBJ1-5; 9 nucleotides line up with TRBD1. Germline CDR1 is SGHTA and CDR2 is FQGNSA. J lost 4 bases, V lost 4 bases, and 5 bases had no gene match. This CDR3 is built from 15 residues. The CDR3 DNA reads as TGTGCCAGCAGCTACAGGGGGCGTAAAAATCAGCCCCAGCATTTT. The encoded protein is CASSYRGRKNQPQHF.

The CDR3 nucleotides read TGTGCCAGCAGTTTGGCGGGGGTCAAAAACATTCAGTACTTC. Protein: CASSLAGVKNIQYF. The V call is TRBV27, the J call TRBJ2-4; TRBD2 aligns across 7 bases. CDR1 and CDR2 (germline): MNHEY, SMNVEV (reference sequence). With V trimmed by 3 bases and J by 3 bases, 2 bases remained unmatched. The CDR3 covers 14 residues.